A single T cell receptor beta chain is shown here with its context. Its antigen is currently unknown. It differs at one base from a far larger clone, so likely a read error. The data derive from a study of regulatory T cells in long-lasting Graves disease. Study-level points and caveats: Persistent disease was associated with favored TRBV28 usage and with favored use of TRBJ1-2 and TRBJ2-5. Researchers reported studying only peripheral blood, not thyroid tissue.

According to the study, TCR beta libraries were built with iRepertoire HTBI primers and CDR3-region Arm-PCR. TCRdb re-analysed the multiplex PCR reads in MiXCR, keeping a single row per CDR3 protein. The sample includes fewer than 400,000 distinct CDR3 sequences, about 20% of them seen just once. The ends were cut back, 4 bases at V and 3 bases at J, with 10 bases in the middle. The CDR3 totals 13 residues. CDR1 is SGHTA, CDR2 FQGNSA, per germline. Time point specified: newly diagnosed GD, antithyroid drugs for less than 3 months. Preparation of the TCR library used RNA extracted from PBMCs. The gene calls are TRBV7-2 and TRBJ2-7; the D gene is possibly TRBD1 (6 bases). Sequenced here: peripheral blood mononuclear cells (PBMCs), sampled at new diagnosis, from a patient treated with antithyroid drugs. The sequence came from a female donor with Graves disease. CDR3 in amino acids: CASSSGQIYEQYF. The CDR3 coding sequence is TGTGCCAGCAGCTCAGGACAGATCTACGAGCAGTACTTC.